These 26 T cell receptor beta chains originate from one sample sequenced in a study of shared clonotypes between healthy human individuals (dated by TCRdb to the early 2020s). Library creation used the immunoSEQ multiplex PCR assay. Held by TCRdb, this immuneACCESS table contains in-frame sequences only and omits some clones. Under half of the omission traces to an unresolved V gene where checked; the cause of the rest is unknown. The sample has some 1.5 million clones on record, roughly 96% of them singletons. 1% to 1.5% of the sample comes from the top ten. Sequencing input: naive CD4+ T cells sorted from blood. The sample's cell subset or site label is to be understood as: CD45RA+ positively selected. All receptors derive from a man younger than 45 in good health.

This clone appeared a single time. J is TRBJ1-5 and V is TRBV2; D remains unclear. V was trimmed by 2 bases and J by 1 base, leaving 9 bases between them. Germline CDR1 reads SNHLY; CDR2 reads FYNNEI. The CDR3 is made up of 15 amino acids. CDR3 coding DNA: TGTGCCAGCAGTGAAATAAAGGACAGCAATCAGCCCCAGCATTTT. Amino acid sequence: CASSEIKDSNQPQHF.

This chain uses TRBV4-3 with TRBJ1-5; 9 nucleotides agree with TRBD1. V was pared by 6 bases and J by 6 bases, with 6 bases of the junction left unmatched. Germline lookup yields CDR1 LGHNA and CDR2 YSLEER. The CDR3 covers 14 residues. In DNA form, the CDR3 reads TGCGCCAGCAGTTCTGGACAGGGGAGTCAGCCCCAGCATTTT. Translating it yields CASSSGQGSQPQHF.

The chain employs TRBV12-5 and TRBJ2-3; D possibly corresponds to TRBD2 (6 bases). The CDR3 totals 19 residues. V shed 0 bases and J shed 0 bases, with 19 bases lying between them. Germline CDR1 is LGHNT and CDR2 is FRNRAP. CDR3 residues: CASGLVLSGGPPSTDTQYF. In DNA, the CDR3 is TGTGCTAGTGGTTTGGTACTTTCCGGGGGACCACCTAGCACAGATACGCAGTATTTT.

The chain has TRBV5-6 and TRBJ1-2; D remains unclear. The CDR3 is 14 amino acids. Germline V gives CDR1 SGHDT, CDR2 YYEEEE. V lost 0 bases and J lost 2, with 8 bases in between. The CDR3 spells CASSLELGNYGYTF. In DNA, the CDR3 is TGTGCCAGCAGCTTGGAACTGGGGAACTATGGCTACACCTTC.

This rearrangement joins TRBV7-3 to TRBJ2-7; 9 nucleotides match TRBD2. Trimming cost V 5 bases and J 3 bases; bases outside gene matches: 8. The CDR3 is made up of 15 amino acids. Germline V lookup: CDR1 SGHTA, CDR2 FQGTGA. The CDR3 loop reads CASSLSSGDNYEQYF. CDR3 bases: TGTGCCAGCAGCCTATCTAGCGGGGACAACTACGAGCAGTACTTC.

The chain combines TRBV6-5 with TRBJ2-7, with D unresolved. V was shortened by 7 bases and J by 4 bases, with 17 bases between the two germline ends. Germline V gene lookup returns CDR1 MNHEY and CDR2 SVGAGI. The CDR3 runs to 14 residues. The DNA of the CDR3 is TGTGCCAGCACCCGTTTTGGAGACGGGTACGAGCAGTACTTC. It specifies CASTRFGDGYEQYF.

This chain links TRBV7-6 with TRBJ2-3, with TRBD2 identical over 7 bases. Trimming at V came to 3 bases and at J to 3 bases, leaving 9 bases not matched to a gene. CDR1 is SGHVS and CDR2 is FNYEAQ in the germline V gene. This CDR3 comprises 16 residues. The CDR3 loop is CASSLGGGSRTDTQYF. The CDR3 DNA sequence: TGTGCCAGCAGCTTGGGTGGCGGGAGTCGAACAGATACGCAGTATTTT.

The chain is built from TRBV15 and TRBJ2-7, with TRBD2 as a possible D gene (5 bases). The germline V and J ends were trimmed by 0 bases and 13 bases, with 16 bases remaining between them. Looked up from germline, CDR1 is LNHNV and CDR2 is YYDKDF (reference sequence). The CDR3 contains 13 residues. This CDR3 is CATSRDRVRELYF. In DNA, the CDR3 is TGTGCCACCAGCAGAGATCGGGTCCGGGAATTATACTTC. Looking up the rest from reference TRBV15 and TRBJ2-7 gives the full variable domain: DAMVIQNPRYQVTQFGKPVTLSCSQTLNHNVMYWYQQKSSQAPKLLFHYYDKDFNNEADTPDNFQSRRPNTSFCFLDIRSPGLGDTAMYLCATSRDRVRELYFGPGTRLTVT.

The chain has TRBV5-1 and TRBJ2-1; tentatively, D is TRBD1 (5 bases). This CDR3 region has 14 residues. Germline V gene sequence: CDR1 SGHRS, CDR2 YFSETQ. Trimming shortened V by 0 bases and J by 8 bases, and 12 bases separated the two germline ends. The CDR3 reads CASSLGAGSDEQFF. DNA of the CDR3: TGCGCCAGCAGCTTGGGGGCAGGGTCGGATGAGCAGTTCTTC.

This chain uses TRBV5-5 with TRBJ2-7; 16 bases fit TRBD2. The CDR3 length is 16 residues. Germline assignment: CDR1 SGHKS and CDR2 YYEKEE (reference sequence). Germline trimming cut 5 bases from V and 5 bases from J; bases unmatched to any gene: 7. CDR3 nucleotide sequence: TGTGCCAGCAGTCGCGGGACTAGCGGGAGGGCCGACGAGCAGTACTTC. Residues: CASSRGTSGRADEQYF.

The CDR3 coding sequence is TGTGCCAGTAGAGGGGGGCTTACAGATACGCAGTATTTT. Translated, it gives CASRGGLTDTQYF. The genes are TRBV19 and TRBJ2-3, with D perhaps TRBD1 or TRBD2 (6 bases each). Trimming took off 6 bases at V and 3 bases at J, with 10 bases between the two ends. Germline V gene lookup returns CDR1 LNHDA and CDR2 SQIVND (reference sequence). The CDR3 is 13 amino acids.

This chain joins TRBV5-1 and TRBJ2-2; D is ambiguous. Trimming removed 6 bases from V and 0 bases from J, with 12 bases in between. CDR1 and CDR2 from the germline V gene are SGHRS and YFSETQ. This CDR3 is built from 15 residues. Here the CDR3 DNA reads TGCGCCAGCACATATTCCGCACCGAACACCGGGGAGCTGTTTTTT. It encodes CASTYSAPNTGELFF.

The V gene is TRBV19, the J gene TRBJ2-7; D perhaps matches TRBD2 (5 bases). V was cut by 3 bases and J by 2 bases, with 23 bases left in between. CDR1 is LNHDA, CDR2 SQIVND, per germline (reference sequence). The CDR3 sequence is 18 residues long. The CDR3 sequence is CASSILSASGALPYEQYF. CDR3 bases: TGTGCCAGTAGTATCTTGTCAGCCAGCGGAGCCCTACCCTACGAGCAGTACTTC.

V usage is TRBV7-9 and J usage is TRBJ2-7; D ambiguous. V shed 3 bases and J shed 0 bases, with 15 bases lying between them. CDR3 length: 16 residues. The germline CDR1 and CDR2 sequences are SEHNR and FQNEAQ (reference sequence). DNA of the CDR3: TGTGCCAGCAGCTTTATTTTTCGAGGAAACTCCTACGAGCAGTACTTC. It encodes CASSFIFRGNSYEQYF. Full variable domain (outside the CDR3, taken from reference TRBV7-9 and TRBJ2-7): DTGVSQNPRHKITKRGQNVTFRCDPISEHNRLYWYRQTLGQGPEFLTYFQNEAQLEKSRLLSDRFSAERPKGSFSTLEIQRTEQGDSAMYLCASSFIFRGNSYEQYFGPGTRLTVT.

With respect to this clone: The sample has other DNA sequences that encode this CDR3 too. The rearrangement links TRBV9 to TRBJ1-2, with D unresolved. V lost 0 bases to trimming and J lost 0 bases, with 6 bases between them. Per the germline V gene, CDR1 is SGDLS and CDR2 is YYNGEE. The CDR3 runs 14 residues. The chain's CDR3 is CASSVATANYGYTF. In DNA, the CDR3 is TGTGCCAGCAGCGTAGCAACAGCTAACTATGGCTACACCTTC.

This rearrangement joins TRBV19 to TRBJ2-2; 11 positions match TRBD2. V was pared by 5 bases and J by 5 bases, with 1 base of the junction left unmatched. The CDR3 sequence is 14 residues long. Germline V lookup: CDR1 LNHDA, CDR2 SQIVND (reference sequence). CDR3 DNA sequence: TGTGCCAGTAGTCGGACTAGCGGGACCGGGGAGCTGTTTTTT. It codes for CASSRTSGTGELFF.

Only one count was recorded for this clone. The V call is TRBV7-9, the J call TRBJ2-1; 8 bases align to TRBD2. In germline, CDR1 is SEHNR, CDR2 FQNEAQ (reference sequence). This CDR3 region has 16 residues. V was clipped by 3 bases and J by 4 bases; unmatched bases: 8. CDR3 coding DNA: TGTGCCAGCAGCTTCTCGGGAGGGAGTCGTTACAATGAGCAGTTCTTC. Its translation is CASSFSGGSRYNEQFF.

The genes are TRBV14 and TRBJ1-4; perhaps TRBD1 as D (6 bases). The CDR3 is 16 amino acids. The germline V gene has CDR1 SGHDN and CDR2 FVKESK. V shed 2 bases and J shed 6 bases, with 16 bases lying between them. The CDR3 loop is CASSQFFDRRDEKLFF. CDR3 bases: TGTGCCAGCAGCCAATTTTTCGACAGGAGAGATGAAAAACTGTTTTTT. The whole variable domain, remainder taken from reference TRBV14 and TRBJ1-4, is EAGVTQFPSHSVIEKGQTVTLRCDPISGHDNLYWYRRVMGKEIKFLLHFVKESKQDESGMPNNRFLAERTGGTYSTLKVQPAELEDSGVYFCASSQFFDRRDEKLFFGSGTQLSVL.

The J gene is TRBJ2-1, the V gene TRBV7-2; no reliable D call. This CDR3 has 14 residues. V lost 8 bases to trimming and J lost 8 bases, with 19 bases between them. From germline, CDR1 is SGHTA and CDR2 FQGNSA. For the CDR3, the DNA is TGTGCCAGCGAACTCTATCCCTCCTCGCATGAGCAGTTCTTC. Amino acid sequence: CASELYPSSHEQFF. The full variable domain, with the rest looked up from reference TRBV7-2 and TRBJ2-1, is GAGVSQSPSNKVTEKGKDVELRCDPISGHTALYWYRQSLGQGLEFLIYFQGNSAPDKSGLPSDRFSAERTGGSVSTLTIQRTQQEDSAVYLCASELYPSSHEQFFGPGTRLTVL.

The CDR3 spells CASSGGFYTIYF. CDR3 coding DNA: TGTGCCAGCAGTGGAGGGTTTTACACCATATATTTT. The chain carries TRBV6-1 and TRBJ1-3; D is unclear. The CDR3 length is 12 residues. V lost 4 bases and J lost 8, with 9 bases in between. CDR1 MNHNS and CDR2 SASEGT come from the germline V gene.

In this sample, this clone turned up once. The rearrangement uses TRBV19 and TRBJ2-1; the match to TRBD2 covers 10 bases. CDR3 length: 15 amino acids. CDR1 is LNHDA and CDR2 is SQIVND in the germline V gene (reference sequence). Germline trimming cut 1 base from V and 9 bases from J; bases unmatched to any gene: 6. CDR3 nucleotide sequence: TGTGCCAGTAGTATAGCCAGCGGGAGGGTTCGTGAGCAGTTCTTC. Protein sequence: CASSIASGRVREQFF.

The chain has TRBV7-9 and TRBJ2-7, with TRBD2 matching 7 bases. V dropped 5 bases and J dropped 2; count of bases not matched to a gene: 9. This CDR3 comprises 15 residues. Germline V gene data show CDR1 as SEHNR and CDR2 as FQNEAQ (reference sequence). The CDR3 DNA reads as TGTGCCAGCAGCGAACTCAAGACTAGCACCTACGAGCAGTACTTC. Translation: CASSELKTSTYEQYF.

The chain recombines TRBV19 with TRBJ2-1; 7 bases map to TRBD1. This CDR3 region has 12 residues. The V and J ends lost 4 bases and 9 bases, in that order; junction bases with no gene match: 3. CDR1 and CDR2 (germline): LNHDA, SQIVND (reference sequence). CDR3: CASSKQGVEQFF. CDR3 sequence (DNA): TGTGCCAGTAGTAAGCAGGGGGTTGAGCAGTTCTTC.

About this clone itself: Other DNA sequences in this specimen translate into the identical CDR3. The chain employs TRBV5-1 and TRBJ2-1; tentatively, D is TRBD1 or TRBD2 (5 bases each). This CDR3 is built from 15 residues. Germline CDR1 reads SGHRS; CDR2 reads YFSETQ. V dropped 0 bases and J dropped 7 bases, with 14 bases sitting between them. The CDR3 region has the DNA TGCGCCAGCAGCTTGGCCGGGACGGGATTGAATGAGCAGTTCTTC. Translating it yields CASSLAGTGLNEQFF. Drawing the rest from reference TRBV5-1 and TRBJ2-1, the complete variable domain is KAGVTQTPRYLIKTRGQQVTLSCSPISGHRSVSWYQQTPGQGLQFLFEYFSETQRNKGNFPGRFSGRQFSNSRSEMNVSTLELGDSALYLCASSLAGTGLNEQFFGPGTRLTVL.

This clone was detected once. CDR3 amino acids: CASSFGLAGIKNIQYF. The CDR3 bases are TGTGCCAGCAGCTTCGGACTAGCGGGGATAAAAAACATTCAGTACTTC. V and J are TRBV7-2 and TRBJ2-4, with 12 bases lining up with TRBD2. Unmatched junction bases numbered 4, after V lost 3 bases and J lost 4 bases. The CDR3 consists of 16 residues. Germline V gene lookup returns CDR1 SGHTA and CDR2 FQGNSA. Full variable domain (outside the CDR3, taken from reference TRBV7-2 and TRBJ2-4): GAGVSQSPSNKVTEKGKDVELRCDPISGHTALYWYRQSLGQGLEFLIYFQGNSAPDKSGLPSDRFSAERTGGSVSTLTIQRTQQEDSAVYLCASSFGLAGIKNIQYFGAGTRLSVL.

The chain is built from TRBV4-1 and TRBJ2-7; 10 bases align to TRBD2. CDR3 length: 17 amino acids. After removal of 3 bases from V and 3 bases from J, the junction contained 11 bases not matched to a gene. CDR1 and CDR2 from the germline V gene are MGHRA and YSYEKL. The CDR3 is CASSQGFSGRALYEQYF. Written as DNA, the CDR3 is TGCGCCAGCAGCCAGGGCTTCAGCGGGAGGGCCCTCTACGAGCAGTACTTC.